Listed below are T cell receptor beta chains from one sample, sequenced in a study of cytomegalovirus exposure and HLA in healthy donors. Generated by immunoSEQ multiplex PCR, the TCRdb table keeps only in-frame clones and is missing some. Here the sample spans about 90,000 clones, around 80% being singletons. Specimen: PBMCs. The receptors were sampled from a man aged 30-40 years in good health and CMV-seronegative. Both conserved end residues are part of each CDR3. The order of the fields is clone size, V gene, J gene, D gene, CDR3 protein, CDR3 DNA. D genes are given only for firm matches. Size is stated for part of the rows, as once, few or many counts, or as a class when the clone is expanded.

>.|TRBV29-1|TRBJ1-2|TRBD1
CSVERGTVLYGYTF
TGCAGCGTTGAACGCGGGACAGTCCTCTATGGCTACACCTTC
>.|TRBV7-7|TRBJ2-3|.
CASSFAPGGTDTQYF
TGTGCCAGCAGCTTCGCGCCGGGTGGGACAGATACGCAGTATTTT
>.|TRBV5-4|TRBJ1-5|TRBD1
CASSLQGEGQPQHF
TGTGCCAGCAGCTTACAGGGGGAAGGACAGCCCCAGCATTTT
>.|TRBV18|TRBJ1-2|TRBD1
CASSPSDRINLYGYTF
TGTGCCAGCTCACCATCGGACAGGATTAATCTATATGGCTACACCTTC
>.|TRBV7-2|TRBJ1-5|.
CASSLYRNQPQHF
TGTGCCAGCAGCTTATACAGGAATCAGCCCCAGCATTTT
>.|TRBV2|TRBJ2-2|.
CASSEQGTGELFF
TGTGCCAGCAGTGAGCAGGGCACCGGGGAGCTGTTTTTT
>.|TRBV7-8|TRBJ1-5|TRBD1
CASSLYVGQETKHNQPQHF
TGTGCCAGCAGCTTATATGTGGGACAGGAGACTAAACACAATCAGCCCCAGCATTTT
>.|TRBV7-9|TRBJ1-1|TRBD1
CASSSGTGAGPEAFF
TGTGCCAGCAGTTCTGGGACAGGCGCGGGGCCTGAAGCTTTCTTT
>.|TRBV2|TRBJ1-2|.
CASSAVRGDYGYTF
TGTGCCAGCAGTGCCGTTCGGGGGGACTATGGCTACACCTTC
>.|TRBV27|TRBJ2-1|.
CASSLQGTYNEQFF
TGTGCCAGCAGTCTACAGGGTACCTACAATGAGCAGTTCTTC
>.|TRBV30|TRBJ1-4|TRBD1
CAWTQGTTNEKLFF
TGTGCCTGGACACAGGGGACAACTAATGAAAAACTGTTTTTT
>.|TRBV5-1|TRBJ1-3|.
CASSETGPGGNTIYF
TGCGCCAGCAGCGAAACGGGCCCGGGGGGAAACACCATATATTTT
>.|TRBV5-4|TRBJ1-3|.
CASSLGGQSGNTIYF
TGTGCCAGCAGCCTGGGAGGGCAGAGTGGAAACACCATATATTTT
>.|TRBV18|TRBJ1-6|TRBD1
CASSQVGTGQSPLHF
TGTGCCAGTTCACAGGTCGGGACAGGCCAGTCACCCCTCCACTTT
>few|TRBV28|TRBJ1-2|TRBD1
CASSVTGERGYTF
TGTGCCAGCAGTGTGACAGGGGAGAGGGGCTACACCTTC